This T cell receptor (beta chain) stems from a study of T cell responses to AZD1222 COVID-19 vaccine. Data came from immunoSEQ multiplex PCR; TCRdb stores just in-frame clones and leaves some out. The sample shows 140,000 to 150,000 clones, roughly nine tenths of them seen only once. The CDR3 runs to 13 residues. CDR1 SGHVS and CDR2 FQNEAQ come from the germline V gene. Trimming pared 3 bases from V and 5 bases from J, leaving 7 bases between. The TCR comes from an adult who received the AZD1222 COVID-19 vaccine. The source was peripheral blood, collected 28 days after the second AZD1222 dose. J is TRBJ1-4 and V is TRBV7-8; no clear D gene. CDR3 protein: CASSLGSNEKLFF. In nucleotides, the CDR3 is TGTGCCAGCAGCTTGGGGTCCAATGAAAAACTGTTTTTT.